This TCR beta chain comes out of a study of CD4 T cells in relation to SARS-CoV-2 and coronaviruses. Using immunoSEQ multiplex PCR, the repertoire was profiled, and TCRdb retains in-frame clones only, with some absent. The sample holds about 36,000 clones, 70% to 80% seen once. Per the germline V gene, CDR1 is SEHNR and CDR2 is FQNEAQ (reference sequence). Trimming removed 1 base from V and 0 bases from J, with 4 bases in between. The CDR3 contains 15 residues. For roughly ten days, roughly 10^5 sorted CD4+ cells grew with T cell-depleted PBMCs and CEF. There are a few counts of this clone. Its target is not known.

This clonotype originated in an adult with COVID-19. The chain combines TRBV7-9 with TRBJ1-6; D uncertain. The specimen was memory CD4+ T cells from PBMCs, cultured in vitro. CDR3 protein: CASSLDSSYNSPLHF. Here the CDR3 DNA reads TGTGCCAGCAGCTTAGACAGCTCCTATAATTCACCCCTCCACTTT.